This T cell receptor (beta chain) was captured in a study of CD8+CD57+ T cells in acquired aplastic anemia. The overall study: Average DNA yield from sorted CD4+ and CD8+ cells was about 3 ug. CD4+ cell libraries from healthy donors averaged about 10 million reads. General observations from the study: Patients and controls were found to share about 31 CD8+ CDR3 sequences. Controls and patients did not differ significantly in CD8+ Simpson's diversity.

Genomic DNA constituted the template upon which TCR beta VDJ and CDR3 profiling was performed. TCRdb reanalysed the reads using MiXCR and keeps one entry per CDR3 protein. In the table there are around 190,000 distinct CDR3 sequences, around 60% of which are singletons. Per germline, CDR1 SGHRS and CDR2 YFSETQ. This CDR3 region has 16 residues. V was cut by 5 bases and J by 5 bases, with 22 bases left in between. Regarding this clonotype: Its specificity is not known.

The TCR originated in a human donor in good health. The sequenced sample was sorted CD4+, CD8+, or CD8+CD57+ T cells (not recorded which) from PBMCs. The chain uses TRBV5-1 and TRBJ1-1; D ambiguous. In nucleotides, the CDR3 is TGCGCCAGCAGGAAGGGAGCTTCAGGAAGGGAGACTGAAGCTTTCTTT. Encoded protein: CASRKGASGRETEAFF.